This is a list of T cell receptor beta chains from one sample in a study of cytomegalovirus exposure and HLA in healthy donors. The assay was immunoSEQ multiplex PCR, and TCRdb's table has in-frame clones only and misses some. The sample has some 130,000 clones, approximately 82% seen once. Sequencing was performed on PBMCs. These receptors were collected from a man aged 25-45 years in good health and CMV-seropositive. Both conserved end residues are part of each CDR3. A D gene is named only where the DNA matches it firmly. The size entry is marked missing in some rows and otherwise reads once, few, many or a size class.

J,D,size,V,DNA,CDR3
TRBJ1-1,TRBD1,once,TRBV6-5,TGTGCCACTCACACGGGACAGGGGGCAGTATCGGAAGCTTTCTTT,CATHTGQGAVSEAFF
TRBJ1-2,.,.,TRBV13,TGTGCCAGCAGACAGGGAAGGGATGGCTACACCTTC,CASRQGRDGYTF
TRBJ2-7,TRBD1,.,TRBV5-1,TGCGCCAGCAGCCCCGGGCAGGGGGCAAACGAGCAGTACTTC,CASSPGQGANEQYF
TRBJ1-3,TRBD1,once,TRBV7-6,TGTGCCAGCAGCTCTGGGACAGGTGGTTATGCTGGAAACACCATATATTTT,CASSSGTGGYAGNTIYF
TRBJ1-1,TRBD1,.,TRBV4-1,TGCGCCAGCAGCCAAGGGGACAGGAACACTGAAGCTTTCTTT,CASSQGDRNTEAFF
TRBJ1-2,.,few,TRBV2,TGTGCCAGCAGGGACGACAGCGAGGCCTATGGCTACACCTTC,CASRDDSEAYGYTF
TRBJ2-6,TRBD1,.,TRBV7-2,TGTGCCAGCCGACAGGGGCCTGGGGCCAACGTCCTGACTTTC,CASRQGPGANVLTF
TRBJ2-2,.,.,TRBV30,TGTGCCTGGAGTAAAGGGGGTAACACCGGGGAGCTGTTTTTT,CAWSKGGNTGELFF
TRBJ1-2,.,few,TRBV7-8,TGTGCCAGCAGCCTGCGGGAGTCCTATGGCTACACCTTC,CASSLRESYGYTF
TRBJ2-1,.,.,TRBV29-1,TGCAGCGTCTCAACTTCGGCTAGCTCCTACAATGAGCAGTTCTTC,CSVSTSASSYNEQFF
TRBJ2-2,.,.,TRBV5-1,TGCGCCAGCAGCTACTGGAGTCGAGGCACCGGGGAGCTGTTTTTT,CASSYWSRGTGELFF
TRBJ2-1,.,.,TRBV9,TGTGCCAGCAGCGCTCAGTACAATGAGCAGTTCTTC,CASSAQYNEQFF
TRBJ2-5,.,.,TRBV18,TGTGCCAGCTCACAAACAACAGGACCCCCCCAAGAGACCCAGTACTTC,CASSQTTGPPQETQYF
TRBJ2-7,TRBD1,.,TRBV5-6,TGTGCCAGCAGAAGGACAGGGGCCGAGCAGTACTTC,CASRRTGAEQYF
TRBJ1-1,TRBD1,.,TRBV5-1,TGCGCCAGCAGCGCGGCAGGGGGGTACACTGAAGCTTTCTTT,CASSAAGGYTEAFF
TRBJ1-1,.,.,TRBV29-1,TGCAGCGTCGGACATGGGATCACTGAAGCTTTCTTT,CSVGHGITEAFF
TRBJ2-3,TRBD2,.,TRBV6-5,TGTGCCAGCAGACCCACTAGCGGAAATACGCAGTATTTT,CASRPTSGNTQYF
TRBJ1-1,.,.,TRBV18,TGTGCCAGCTCACCACCGGGGGTCCTAAGGGGGACTGAAGCTTTCTTT,CASSPPGVLRGTEAFF
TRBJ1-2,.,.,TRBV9,TGTGCCAGCAGCGCGGGAGAGCAACTAAACTATGGCTACACCTTC,CASSAGEQLNYGYTF
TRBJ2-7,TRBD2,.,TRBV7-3,TGTGCCAGCAGCTCCGAAGCGGGGGACGACTACGAGCAGTACTTC,CASSSEAGDDYEQYF
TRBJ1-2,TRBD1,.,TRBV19,TGTGCCAGTAGTGCGACAGGGTGGAACAACTATGGCTACACCTTC,CASSATGWNNYGYTF
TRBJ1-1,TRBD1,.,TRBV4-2,TGTGCCAGCAGAAGACAGGGGGCGGTGAACACTGAAGCTTTCTTT,CASRRQGAVNTEAFF
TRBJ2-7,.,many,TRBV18,TGTGCCAGCTCACCACCGGGGGGTACTTACGAGCAGTACTTC,CASSPPGGTYEQYF
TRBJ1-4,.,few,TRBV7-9,TGTGCCAGCAGCACCCGACAGGAGACGGCTAATGAAAAACTGTTTTTT,CASSTRQETANEKLFF
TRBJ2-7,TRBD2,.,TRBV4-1,TGCGCCAGCAGGGGGACTAGCGGGGACCCCGAGCAGTACTTC,CASRGTSGDPEQYF
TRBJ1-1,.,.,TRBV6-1,TGTGCCAGCAGTGAATTAATTAACCGGGACATTCGTCCCTGGGCTTTCTTT,CASSELINRDIRPWAFF
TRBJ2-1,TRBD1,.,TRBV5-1,TGCGCCAGCAGCTCCGGACAGGGGGTTACAAATGAGCAGTTCTTC,CASSSGQGVTNEQFF
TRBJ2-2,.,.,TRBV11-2,TGTGCCAGCACCCGGTTGACCGGGGAGCTGTTTTTT,CASTRLTGELFF
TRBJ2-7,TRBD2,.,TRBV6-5,TGTGCCAGCAGTTACTCGAATAGCGGGAGCTACGAGCAGTACTTC,CASSYSNSGSYEQYF
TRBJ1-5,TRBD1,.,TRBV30,TGTGCCTGGAGCGCAGGGGGAAATCAGCCCCAGCATTTT,CAWSAGGNQPQHF